This TCR beta chain comes out of a study of Graves' ophthalmopathy and Graves' hyperthyroidism (dated by TCRdb to 2016 to 2018). For context, the study as a whole: Peripheral blood was collected before any treatment was given, at the time of initial diagnosis. The study used signatures of the TCR beta repertoire to tell Graves' ophthalmopathy apart from Graves' hyperthyroidism and to predict which patients would progress to ophthalmopathy. In total, under 150 blood samples were TCR-sequenced: 43 ophthalmopathy, 75 hyperthyroidism and about 17 hyperthyroidism-to-ophthalmopathy patients. A discovery set of 95 to 100 patients (roughly 43 ophthalmopathy, 55 to 60 stable hyperthyroidism) was enrolled to explore V-J signatures distinguishing ophthalmopathy from hyperthyroidism. The independent validation cohort included 18 hyperthyroidism patients plus 17 patients who later progressed from hyperthyroidism to ophthalmopathy. T-cell repertoires of thyroid tissue and blood were compared in about six hyperthyroidism patients. Following sampling, methimazole starting at 30 mg daily was administered to hyperthyroidism patients, and high-dose intravenous methylprednisolone was administered to ophthalmopathy patients.

CDR1 and CDR2 are read off the germline V gene as MDHEN and SYDVKM. Counted from cysteine to phenylalanine, this CDR3 has 18 amino acids. Only the CDR3 region is kept as DNA, spanning 54 bases read in frame from base 1. The germline V and J ends show losses of 3 bases and 3 bases respectively, and no gene match explains 11 bases of the junction. Hyperthyroidism was considered stable if no progression to ophthalmopathy occurred within 18 months of follow-up. Patients with hyperthyroidism were aged 18 to 65 years, had been newly diagnosed, and had a disease duration of less than 2 months. Patients with other autoimmune diseases, uncontrolled infections, pregnancy or lactation were excluded. Clinical symptoms, serum thyroxine, TRAb, thyroid ultrasound and orbital computed tomography were used for diagnosis. Ficoll-Paque density gradient centrifugation was used to isolate PBMCs from about 10 ml of fresh peripheral blood. Total RNA was extracted using Trizol reagent, and RNA quality was checked on an Agilent 2100 Bioanalyzer.

TCR beta CDR3 regions were amplified from RNA transcripts for repertoire sequencing. The first round was an RT-PCR using HTBI primers with the Qiagen OneStep RT-PCR kit, and this first round was followed by a second-round multiplex PCR, then size selection and purification. The libraries underwent paired-end sequencing with 100 bp reads on an Illumina HiSeq2000. The original methods were these. Reads were processed with SOAPnuke, discarding reads with adapters, uncalled bases, mean Phred below 15, or no exact constant-primer or identifier match. High-quality paired reads were merged with COPE v1.2.5. Each unique nucleotide sequence was treated as a clonotype, and MiTCR v1.1 was used to align the clonotypes to the IMGT TRB V, D and J references. Analysis was restricted to V-J combinations with a frequency above 0.0001, which covered over 98% of repertoires. For each V-J combination, a TCR clonal expansion and chaos score was defined as the ratio of F50 clonal expansion to chaos observed in the TCRdist matrix. Welch's t-statistics and random forest were used to reduce the features to 10 to 15 V-J combinations, which were then used as input to a naive Bayes classifier. The Morisita-Horn index was used to measure how similar the thyroid and blood repertoires were. The public reads were reanalyzed by TCRdb: fastp trimming at Q25, MiXCR alignment, in-frame beta chains only. Records with the same CDR3 protein are collapsed into one entry carrying the most frequent genes and DNA. The V and J calls were not made by the authors but by TCRdb's processing. For this sample there are some 350,000 distinct CDR3 sequences; 17% appear just once. 2.4% of the sample is in the top ten clones.

This clonotype was seen many times. Its antigen remains undetermined. The input lacks base qualities; no much larger clone sits a single base away. Points the paper makes about the study in general: Sample size was not predetermined statistically, and investigators were not blinded to group allocation. Most of the expanded thyroid clonotypes with a frequency above 0.001 were also detected in blood, and it was suggested that the thyroid immune response may be reflected by blood repertoires. The 13-signature model separated ophthalmopathy from stable hyperthyroidism with around 90% sensitivity and approximately 83% specificity in cross-validation, and 80%/75% in the test set. In validation, the model predicted ophthalmopathy progression with roughly 68% sensitivity and less than 80% specificity; 12 predicted patients were CT-confirmed with GO in a median of approximately 6.5 months.

The chain joins TRBV28 to TRBJ2-7, and 13 junctional nucleotides match TRBD2. Sequenced input: peripheral blood. This TCR derives from an adult woman with stable Graves' hyperthyroidism. The CDR3 region has the sequence CASSFPRTSGSPNYEQYF. The DNA sequence is given as TGTGCCAGCAGTTTCCCACGGACTAGCGGGAGTCCGAACTACGAGCAGTACTTC.